The source of this T cell receptor (beta chain) is a study of control samples from healthy donors and cancer patients. Produced via immunoSEQ multiplex PCR; TCRdb's table is partial and in-frame only. The sample carries approximately 190,000 clones, approximately 91% recorded once. The ends were cut back, 4 bases at V and 4 bases at J, with 9 bases in the middle. The CDR3 totals 13 residues. In germline, CDR1 is LGHDT, CDR2 YNNKEL (reference sequence). Specimen: blood. The source of this sequence is a man aged 30-40 years in good health. The chain combines TRBV3-1 (or the pseudogene TRBV3-2) with TRBJ2-3; D may be TRBD1 (6 bases). The DNA of the CDR3 is TGTGCCAGCAGCCGGAAGGGGGCAGATACGCAGTATTTT. Its protein is CASSRKGADTQYF.